This section outlines one T cell receptor (beta chain) sequence together with its context. Mismatch with germline at one junction end may stem from a read error. The sample is drawn from a study of blood T cells in healthy people across ages. The use of a sample-barcoded 5' primer and a J-beta primer mix characterized a second PCR of roughly 7 to 12 cycles. TCRdb recomputed calls from the 5' RACE reads with MiXCR, one row per CDR3 protein. The sample carries around 520,000 distinct CDR3 sequences, approximately 26% recorded once. Germline V gene data show CDR1 as KGHDR and CDR2 as SFDVKD. The CDR3 runs 14 residues. The sample was also reused in another study, on T cells of mothers and their children. From that report: A few healthy Caucasian mothers gave samples, and so did their six children. Related mother and child pairs showed slightly greater overlap (not significant) than unrelated pairs did.

The chain recombines TRBV24-1 with TRBJ2-2; possibly TRBD2 for D (5 bases). The sample was blood. This clonotype was sampled from a boy aged 2 to 9 in good health. CDR3 amino acids: CATSDPLTPGELSF. The CDR3 DNA sequence: TGTGCCACCAGTGATCCACTGACCCCCGGGGAGCTGTCTTTT.